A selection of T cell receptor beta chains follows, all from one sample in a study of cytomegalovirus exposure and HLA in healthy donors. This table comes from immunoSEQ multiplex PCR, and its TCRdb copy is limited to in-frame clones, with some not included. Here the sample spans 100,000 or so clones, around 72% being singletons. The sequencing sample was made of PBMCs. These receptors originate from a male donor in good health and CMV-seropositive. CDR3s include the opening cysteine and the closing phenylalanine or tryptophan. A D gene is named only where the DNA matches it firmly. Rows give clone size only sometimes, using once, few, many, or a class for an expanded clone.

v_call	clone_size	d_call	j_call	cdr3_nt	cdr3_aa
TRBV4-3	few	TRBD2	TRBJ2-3	TGCGCCAGCAGCCAAGACTTCCCAGGCGGGGGGTCTCCAGATACACAGTATTTT	CASSQDFPGGGSPDTQYF
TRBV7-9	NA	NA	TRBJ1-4	TGTGCCAGCAGATGGGAGGGTAATGAAAAACTGTTTTTT	CASRWEGNEKLFF
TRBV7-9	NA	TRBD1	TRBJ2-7	TGTGCCAGCAGCCCCGACAGGGGTTTGGACGAGCAGTACTTC	CASSPDRGLDEQYF
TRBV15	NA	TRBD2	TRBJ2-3	TGTGCCACCAGCAGAGGACGGGGGGGAGAGACAGATACGCAGTATTTT	CATSRGRGGETDTQYF
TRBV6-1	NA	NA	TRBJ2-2	TGTGCCAGCAGGGGGGGGCAGAACACCGGGGAGCTGTTTTTT	CASRGGQNTGELFF
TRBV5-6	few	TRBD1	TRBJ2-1	TGTGCCAGCAGCTTGGAGGCCAGGGGGTCAAATGAGCAGTTCTTC	CASSLEARGSNEQFF
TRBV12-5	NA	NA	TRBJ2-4	TGTGCTAGTGGTTCCCAGATGGAGGTCATGGGGGCTGTAGCCAAAAACATTCAGTACTTC	CASGSQMEVMGAVAKNIQYF
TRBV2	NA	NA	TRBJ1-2	TGTGCCAGCAGTGTTGCCCACTCTCGGGGCTACACCTTC	CASSVAHSRGYTF
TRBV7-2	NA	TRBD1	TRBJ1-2	TGTGCCAGCAGGTCGAGGACAGGAAACTATGGCTACACCTTC	CASRSRTGNYGYTF
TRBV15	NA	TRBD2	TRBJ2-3	TGTGCCACCAGCAGAGAGGCGGGGGGCGTGAGAACAGATACGCAGTATTTT	CATSREAGGVRTDTQYF
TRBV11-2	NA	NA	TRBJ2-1	TGTGCCAGCAGAAATACTAGGTCCAACAGCCTCAATGAGCAGTTCTTC	CASRNTRSNSLNEQFF
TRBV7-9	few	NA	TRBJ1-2	TGTGCCAGCAGCCCGACAGGATTTGGTGGCTACACCTTC	CASSPTGFGGYTF
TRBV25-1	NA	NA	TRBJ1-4	TGTGCCAGCAGTGAATCAGGGGTAGGCTACGGTGAAAAACTGTTTTTT	CASSESGVGYGEKLFF
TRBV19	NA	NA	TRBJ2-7	TGTGCCAGTAGCACTCCGGGACTCCAGGCCGAGCAGTACTTC	CASSTPGLQAEQYF
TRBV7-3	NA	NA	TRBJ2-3	TGTGCCAGCAGCTTAGAGTGGAGCACAGATACGCAGTATTTT	CASSLEWSTDTQYF
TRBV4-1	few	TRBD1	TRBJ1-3	TGCGCCAGCAGCCCGGGACAGGATGGAAACACCATATATTTT	CASSPGQDGNTIYF
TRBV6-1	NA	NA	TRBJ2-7	TGTGCCAGCAGTGAAGGCCCCTCGAGCTCCTACGAGCAGTACTTC	CASSEGPSSSYEQYF
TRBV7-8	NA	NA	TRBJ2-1	TGTGCCAGCACGCCCGGGACTCACAGCTCCTACAATGAGCAGTTCTTC	CASTPGTHSSYNEQFF
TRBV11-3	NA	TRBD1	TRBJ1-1	TGTGCCAGCAGCTTACGGACAGGGAAAGTTGAAGCTTTCTTT	CASSLRTGKVEAFF
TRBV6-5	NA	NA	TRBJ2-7	TGTGCCAGCACCCGAGGACAGCCGAGTGAGTCCGAGCAGTACTTC	CASTRGQPSESEQYF
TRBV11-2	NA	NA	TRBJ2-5	TGTGCCAGCAGCCAGGGGGGACTGAACATGGCTGGGGGGGAGACCCAGTACTTC	CASSQGGLNMAGGETQYF
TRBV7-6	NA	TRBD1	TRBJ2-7	TGTGCCAGCAGCGCCGACAGGGGGCACGAGCAGTACTTC	CASSADRGHEQYF
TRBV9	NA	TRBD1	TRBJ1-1	TGTGCCAGCAGCGCCCTGACAGGGGGCGGTGAAGCTTTCTTT	CASSALTGGGEAFF
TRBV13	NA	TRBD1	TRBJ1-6	TGTGCCAGCAGCCTCACCCCAGGGGGAGGAAATTCACCCCTCCACTTT	CASSLTPGGGNSPLHF
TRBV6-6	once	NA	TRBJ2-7	TGTGCCAGCAGTTACCAGGGGAACTCCTACGAGCAGTACTTC	CASSYQGNSYEQYF
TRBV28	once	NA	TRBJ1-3	TGTGCCAGCCGAGGGGACTACTCTGGAAACACCATATATTTT	CASRGDYSGNTIYF
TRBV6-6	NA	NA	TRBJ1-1	TGTGCCAGCAGTGGCAGGGGCAAGAACACTGAAGCTTTCTTT	CASSGRGKNTEAFF
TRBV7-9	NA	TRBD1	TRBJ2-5	TGTGCCAGCAGGTACACAGGGGCGGAAGAGACCCAGTACTTC	CASRYTGAEETQYF
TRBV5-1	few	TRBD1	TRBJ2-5	TGCGCCAGCAGCTGGGGGACAGGAGGGGAGACCCAGTACTTC	CASSWGTGGETQYF
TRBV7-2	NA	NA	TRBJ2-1	TGTGCCAGCAGACCCCTAAGGGGGGGGAATGAGCAGTTCTTC	CASRPLRGGNEQFF
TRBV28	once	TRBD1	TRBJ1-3	TGTGCCAGCAGTTCTTGGACAGGCCCTGGAAACACCATATATTTT	CASSSWTGPGNTIYF
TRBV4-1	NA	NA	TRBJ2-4	TGCGCCAGCAGCCAAGGAAAGACTCTTCTAGCCAAAAACATTCAGTACTTC	CASSQGKTLLAKNIQYF
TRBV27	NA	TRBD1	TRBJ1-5	TGTGCCAGCAGTTTGGGACAGAGCAATCAGCCCCAGCATTTT	CASSLGQSNQPQHF
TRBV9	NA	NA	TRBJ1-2	TGTGCCAGCAGCGTACCTAGGGGGGGCTACACCTTC	CASSVPRGGYTF
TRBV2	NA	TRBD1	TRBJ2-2	TGTGCCAGCAGTGACGGGGACAGACACACCGGGGAGCTGTTTTTT	CASSDGDRHTGELFF
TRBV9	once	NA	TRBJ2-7	TGTGCCAGCAGCGTAGGCTCAGGGTCCTACGAGCAGTACTTC	CASSVGSGSYEQYF
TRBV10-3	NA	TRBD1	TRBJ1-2	TGTGCCATCAGTGAGGGACAGGGCCGCAGTTATGGCTACACCTTC	CAISEGQGRSYGYTF
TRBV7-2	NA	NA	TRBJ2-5	TGTGCCAGCAGCTTGGGGAGGCGACAAGAGACCCAGTACTTC	CASSLGRRQETQYF
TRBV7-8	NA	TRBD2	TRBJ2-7	TGTGCCAGCAGCCTCAGACTAGCGGGGGGGAACGAGCAGTACTTC	CASSLRLAGGNEQYF
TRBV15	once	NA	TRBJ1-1	TGTGCCACCAGCAGAGCTAGGTACGGAAACACTGAAGCTTTCTTT	CATSRARYGNTEAFF
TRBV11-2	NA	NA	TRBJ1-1	TGTGCCAGCAGCTTAGGAGCGAACACTGAAGCTTTCTTT	CASSLGANTEAFF
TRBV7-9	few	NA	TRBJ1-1	TGTGCCAGCAGCCGGACAGTTGAAGCTTTCTTT	CASSRTVEAFF
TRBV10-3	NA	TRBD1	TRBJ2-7	TGTGCCATAAAGGGACAGGGGAACGTCTACGAGCAGTACTTC	CAIKGQGNVYEQYF
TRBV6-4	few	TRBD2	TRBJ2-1	TGTGCCAGCTCACTAGCGGGGGGGGAATACAATGAGCAGTTCTTC	CASSLAGGEYNEQFF
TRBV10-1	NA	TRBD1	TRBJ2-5	TGCGCCGGCCGGGACAGGGTAGAAGAGACCCAGTACTTC	CAGRDRVEETQYF
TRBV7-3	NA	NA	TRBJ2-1	TGTGCCAGCAGTAGGTTAGGGGCCGCGAATGAGCAGTTCTTC	CASSRLGAANEQFF
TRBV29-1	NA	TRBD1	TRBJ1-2	TGCAGCGTCTTACAGGGGGGAGGTAGAGCCAACTATGGCTACACCTTC	CSVLQGGGRANYGYTF